The clone carrying this T cell receptor (beta chain) showed up just once. The antigen is unknown. This entry comes from a study of OX40 agonist ivuxolimab in advanced cancers. About the research overall: Dose-escalation subjects each had hepatocellular carcinoma, melanoma, renal cell or head and neck cancer.

The repertoire was sequenced with immunoSEQ multiplex PCR; TCRdb's copy has only in-frame clones and lacks some. The data contain 81,000 or so clones, 70% to 90% of them singletons. Trimming took off 0 bases at V and 6 bases at J, with 17 bases between the two ends. The length of the CDR3 is 16 residues. Germline V gene data show CDR1 as SGHRS and CDR2 as YFSETQ. Points from the study as a whole: Expanded clones were, on average, more numerous in CD8+ T cells than in CD4+.

The chain joins TRBV5-1 to TRBJ2-3; possibly TRBD2 for D (6 bases). The source was CD4+ or CD8+ T cells sorted from blood, collected in a trial of the OX40 agonist ivuxolimab. This receptor was obtained from an adult with an advanced solid tumor such as melanoma, head and neck, liver or kidney cancer. Here the CDR3 reads CASSLEAARGSDTQYF. The CDR3 region has the DNA TGCGCCAGCAGCTTGGAGGCAGCCCGGGGGTCGGATACGCAGTATTTT.